This TCR beta chain comes out of a study of blood T cell repertoires in COVID-19. In the study overall: The study drew acute and convalescent COVID-19 samples from the United States, Italy and Spain.

The Seattle patients joined while their infection was active and were tracked longitudinally afterward. The assay was immunoSEQ multiplex PCR, and TCRdb's table has in-frame clones only and misses some. This sample yields fewer than 80,000 clones, of which around nine tenths are seen a single time; less than 7.5% belongs to the top ten. Looked up from germline, CDR1 is SEHNR and CDR2 is FQNEAQ (reference sequence). This CDR3 has 13 amino acids. Trimming cost V 1 base and J 6 bases, with 9 bases left between them. This sequence originates from a man aged 80 or over with COVID-19, enrolled during active disease. The chain combines TRBV7-9 with TRBJ1-2; D remains ambiguous. Sample: peripheral blood. DNA of the CDR3: TGTGCCAGCAGCTTAGATTGGGCCGATGGCTACACCTTC. Protein: CASSLDWADGYTF.